This passage covers 23 T cell receptor beta chains from one sample sequenced in a study of cytotoxic CD8 clonotypes in ibrutinib-treated CLL. Sequencing used immunoSEQ multiplex PCR; TCRdb keeps in-frame clones, though not all of them. The sample shows 52,000 or so clones, around 52% of them seen only once. This specimen consisted of PBMCs, obtained at disease progression, from a patient treated with ibrutinib. The receptors shown here come from a human donor with chronic lymphocytic leukemia.

This clone has just one count. The chain combines TRBV27 with TRBJ2-5; D possibly corresponds to TRBD1 (5 bases). V was pared by 3 bases and J by 6 bases, with 11 bases between. Looked up from germline, CDR1 is MNHEY and CDR2 is SMNVEV (reference sequence). The CDR3 loop spans 13 amino acids. The CDR3 loop reads CASSFSGLQTQYF. The CDR3 DNA is TGTGCCAGCAGTTTCTCAGGGTTGCAGACCCAGTACTTC.

The rearrangement joins TRBV16 to TRBJ2-5; D uncertain. The CDR3 spans 12 residues. With 2 bases removed from V and 4 bases from J, the gap between germline ends came to 5 bases. CDR1 KGHSY and CDR2 FQNENV come from the germline V gene. The CDR3 loop is CASSQVLETQYF. CDR3 DNA sequence: TGTGCCAGCAGCCAAGTTCTAGAGACCCAGTACTTC.

The chain is built from TRBV7-2 and TRBJ1-2; D not certain. The germline CDR1 and CDR2 sequences are SGHTA and FQGNSA. V lost 5 bases and J 2 bases, leaving 9 bases between the germline ends. This CDR3 contains 13 residues. DNA of the CDR3: TGTGCCAGCAGCCCCTCTTCCAACTATGGCTACACCTTC. Protein sequence: CASSPSSNYGYTF.

The chain couples TRBV28 to TRBJ1-4; 7 nucleotides align to TRBD1. J gave up 2 bases and V 5 bases, and 2 bases lay outside the gene matches. The CDR3 loop spans 14 amino acids. CDR1 is MDHEN, CDR2 SYDVKM, per germline. The CDR3 reads CASSPGQTNEKLFF. The CDR3 DNA is TGTGCCAGCAGTCCGGGACAGACTAATGAAAAACTGTTTTTT.

The sample holds a few counts of this clone. CDR3 residues: CASTTPRGGTDTQYF. For the CDR3, the DNA is TGTGCCAGTACTACGCCGCGAGGGGGCACAGATACGCAGTATTTT. The V call is TRBV19, the J call TRBJ2-3; the D gene could be TRBD1 or TRBD2 (5 bases each). Trimming took 7 bases from V and 1 from J, leaving 15 bases between them. CDR3 size: 15 residues. Per germline, CDR1 LNHDA and CDR2 SQIVND (reference sequence). Full variable domain (remainder filled in from reference TRBV19 and TRBJ2-3): DGGITQSPKYLFRKEGQNVTLSCEQNLNHDAMYWYRQDPGQGLRLIYYSQIVNDFQKGDIAEGYSVSREKKESFPLTVTSAQKNPTAFYLCASTTPRGGTDTQYFGPGTRLTVL.

The chain has TRBV30 and TRBJ2-7, with D tentatively TRBD1 (6 bases). The CDR3 sequence is 13 residues long. Looked up from germline, CDR1 is GTSNPN and CDR2 is SVGIG (reference sequence). The ends were cut back, 0 bases at V and 2 bases at J, with 8 bases in the middle. CDR3 amino acids: CAWSVRDTYEQYF. As DNA, the CDR3 is TGTGCCTGGAGTGTTCGGGACACCTACGAGCAGTACTTC. Supplemented by reference TRBV30 and TRBJ2-7, the full variable domain reads SQTIHQWPATLVQPVGSPLSLECTVEGTSNPNLYWYRQAAGRGLQLLFYSVGIGQISSEVPQNLSASRPQDRQFILSSKKLLLSDSGFYLCAWSVRDTYEQYFGPGTRLTVT.

The rearrangement links TRBV6-5 to TRBJ1-2, with TRBD1 identical over 10 bases. This CDR3 comprises 14 residues. V gave up 7 bases and J gave up 4 bases; unmatched junction bases: 6. CDR1 and CDR2 (germline): MNHEY, SVGAGI. The CDR3 loop reads CASTTGQGRYGYTF. CDR3 sequence (DNA): TGTGCCAGCACCACGGGACAGGGGCGCTATGGCTACACCTTC.

The chain couples TRBV7-9 to TRBJ1-1, with 7 nucleotides matching TRBD1. CDR3 length: 13 residues. Trimming took 4 bases from V and 7 from J; bases not matched to a gene: 6. Germline loops: CDR1 SEHNR, CDR2 FQNEAQ (reference sequence). The CDR3 here is CASSSRQGGEAFF. CDR3 in DNA: TGTGCCAGCAGCTCGCGACAGGGAGGTGAAGCTTTCTTT.

This clone has a handful of counts. The gene calls are TRBV2 and TRBJ1-4; D unresolved. Germline CDR1 reads SNHLY; CDR2 reads FYNNEI. V dropped 8 bases and J dropped 14 bases, with 9 bases sitting between them. This CDR3 is 9 amino acids long. DNA of the CDR3: TGTGCCAGCGCTATACCCCTGTTTTTT. Amino acid sequence: CASAIPLFF. Variable domain in full (rest from reference TRBV2 and TRBJ1-4): EPEVTQTPSHQVTQMGQEVILRCVPISNHLYFYWYRQILGQKVEFLVSFYNNEISEKSEIFDDQFSVERPDGSNFTLKIRSTKLEDSAMYFCASAIPLFFGSGTQLSVL.

The chain is built from TRBV7-2 and TRBJ1-6; possible D gene TRBD1, 5 bases. Between the trimmed V and J ends, which lost 3 bases and 6 bases, there was a span of 18 bases. From germline, CDR1 is SGHTA and CDR2 FQGNSA. The CDR3 consists of 17 residues. The CDR3 DNA reads TGTGCCAGCAGCTTTTCCGGGACGGCCAACTCTAATTCACCCCTCCACTTT. It is translated as CASSFSGTANSNSPLHF. Filled out from reference TRBV7-2 and TRBJ1-6, the complete variable domain reads GAGVSQSPSNKVTEKGKDVELRCDPISGHTALYWYRQSLGQGLEFLIYFQGNSAPDKSGLPSDRFSAERTGGSVSTLTIQRTQQEDSAVYLCASSFSGTANSNSPLHFGNGTRLTVT.

The chain links TRBV5-4 to TRBJ1-2; a possible D gene is TRBD1 (6 bases). Between the trimmed V and J ends, which lost 0 bases and 4 bases, there was a span of 7 bases. The V gene's germline CDR1 is SGHNT and CDR2 YYREEE (reference sequence). The CDR3 contains 13 residues. The CDR3 nucleotides read TGTGCCAGCAGCTTGGACAGGGCCTATGGCTACACCTTC. It encodes CASSLDRAYGYTF.

The V and J genes are TRBV28 and TRBJ2-7; 7 nucleotides agree with TRBD1. Per the germline V gene, CDR1 is MDHEN and CDR2 is SYDVKM. The CDR3 is 14 residues long. With 4 bases clipped from V and 3 bases from J, the junction kept 6 bases outside the gene matches. The CDR3 coding sequence is TGTGCCAGCAGTTCCGGGACAGAGTTCTACGAGCAGTACTTC. Encoded protein: CASSSGTEFYEQYF.

This sequence joins TRBV4-2 and TRBJ2-1, with D perhaps TRBD2 (5 bases). CDR1 LGHNA and CDR2 YNFKEQ come from the germline V gene. The CDR3 contains 15 residues. V gave up 2 bases and J gave up 0 bases, with 8 bases separating them. The CDR3 region has the DNA TGTGCCAGCAGCCAACTTGGGAGCTCCTACAATGAGCAGTTCTTC. Translating gives CASSQLGSSYNEQFF.

This sequence joins TRBV21-1 and TRBJ2-5. TRBV21-1 is listed as a pseudogene. The CDR3 loop spans 11 amino acids. CDR3 residues: CASSIQETQYF. Written as DNA, the CDR3 is TGTGCCAGCAGCATTCAAGAGACCCAGTACTTC.

The chain is built from TRBV15 and TRBJ1-5; 8 bases match TRBD1. The CDR3 is made up of 16 amino acids. V trimming: 3 bases; J trimming: 6 bases; junction bases outside the gene matches: 10. The germline V gene encodes CDR1 LNHNV and CDR2 YYDKDF (reference sequence). The CDR3, as DNA: TGTGCCACCAGCAGCGGTCGAACAGGGGGACGTCAGCCCCAGCATTTT. Translated: CATSSGRTGGRQPQHF.

This clone was observed once. The rearrangement links TRBV10-1 to TRBJ2-7; D gene ambiguous. Germline assignment: CDR1 WNHNN and CDR2 SYGVQD (reference sequence). The CDR3 covers 14 residues. Trimming took off 0 bases at V and 5 bases at J, with 11 bases between the two ends. DNA for the CDR3: TGCGCCAGCAGTGAGTCGCCCCCTTTGCACGAGCAGTACTTC. Its protein is CASSESPPLHEQYF.

The CDR3 sequence: CASSPGKINQPQHF. The DNA of the CDR3 is TGTGCCAGCAGCCCAGGGAAGATCAATCAGCCCCAGCATTTT. The chain has TRBV7-8 and TRBJ1-5; tentative D call: TRBD1 (5 bases). V lost 5 bases and J lost 3, with 11 bases in between. The CDR3 runs to 14 residues. Germline V gene data show CDR1 as SGHVS and CDR2 as FQNEAQ.

This chain connects TRBV10-2 to TRBJ2-1, with 13 nucleotides matching TRBD2. There are 15 residues in the CDR3. Losses at the gene ends were 8 bases for V and 6 bases for J; bases not matched to a gene: 7. The V gene's germline CDR1 is WSHSY and CDR2 SAAADI. The CDR3 here is CASRITSGGANEQFF. CDR3 DNA sequence: TGCGCCAGCCGGATCACTAGCGGGGGGGCCAATGAGCAGTTCTTC.

The chain carries TRBV18 and TRBJ1-1, with D possibly being TRBD1 (5 bases). This CDR3 comprises 16 residues. Germline-derived CDR1 and CDR2 are KGHSH and LQKENI. Trimming took 3 bases from V and 3 from J, leaving 17 bases between them. CDR3 sequence: CASSPAKGRVDTEAFF. CDR3 in DNA: TGTGCCAGCTCACCGGCTAAGGGCAGGGTAGACACTGAAGCTTTCTTT.

This clone has just a few counts. The gene calls are TRBV11-2 and TRBJ2-1, with no clear D. There are 13 residues in the CDR3. V was trimmed by 5 bases and J by 10 bases, leaving 15 bases between them. Per germline, CDR1 SGHAT and CDR2 FQNNGV. CDR3 residues: CASSTRSTSEQFF. Here the CDR3 DNA reads TGTGCCAGCAGCACACGCAGTACTTCAGAGCAGTTCTTC.

The chain joins TRBV7-9 to TRBJ1-1, with 8 nucleotides matching TRBD1. Germline V gene data show CDR1 as SEHNR and CDR2 as FQNEAQ (reference sequence). The CDR3 sequence is 14 residues long. V lost 7 bases and J lost 4; bases outside the gene matches: 8. CDR3 coding DNA: TGTGCCAGCACCACGGACAGGGTAGGCACTGAAGCTTTCTTT. The encoded protein is CASTTDRVGTEAFF.

The chain has TRBV4-1 and TRBJ2-1, with a possible D match to TRBD1 (6 bases). The germline CDR1 and CDR2 sequences are MGHRA and YSYEKL. Trimming shortened V by 4 bases and J by 2 bases, and 18 bases separated the two germline ends. The CDR3 runs 17 residues. DNA of the CDR3: TGCGCCAGCAGCCCGGGTGCCAGGGGCCGCGCCTACAATGAGCAGTTCTTC. It translates to CASSPGARGRAYNEQFF.

By sample share, this clone is medium-sized. The J gene is TRBJ2-5, the V gene TRBV5-8; D uncertain. The CDR3 runs 12 residues. V was cut by 5 bases and J by 5 bases, with 10 bases left in between. In germline, CDR1 is SGHTS, CDR2 YDEGEE. This chain's CDR3 is CASSSARETQYF. The CDR3 region has the DNA TGTGCCAGCAGTTCAGCACGGGAGACCCAGTACTTC. Drawing the rest from reference TRBV5-8 and TRBJ2-5, the complete variable domain is EAGVTQSPTHLIKTRGQQATLRCSPISGHTSVYWYQQALGLGLQFLLWYDEGEERNRGNFPPRFSGRQFPNYSSELNVNALELEDSALYLCASSSARETQYFGPGTRLLVL.